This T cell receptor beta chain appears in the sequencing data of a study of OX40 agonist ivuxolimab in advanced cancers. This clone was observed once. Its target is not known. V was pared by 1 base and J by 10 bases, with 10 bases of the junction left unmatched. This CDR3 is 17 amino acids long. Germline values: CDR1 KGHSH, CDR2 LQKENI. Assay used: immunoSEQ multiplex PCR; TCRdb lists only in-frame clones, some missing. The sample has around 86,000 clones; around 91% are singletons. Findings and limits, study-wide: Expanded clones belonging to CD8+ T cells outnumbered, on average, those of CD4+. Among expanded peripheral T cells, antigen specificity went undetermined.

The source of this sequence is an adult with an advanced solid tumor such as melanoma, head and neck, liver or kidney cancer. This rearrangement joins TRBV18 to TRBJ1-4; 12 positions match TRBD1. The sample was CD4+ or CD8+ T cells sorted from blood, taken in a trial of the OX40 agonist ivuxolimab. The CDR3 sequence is CASSPQSGTGGFGKLFF. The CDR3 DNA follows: TGTGCCAGCTCACCACAATCTGGGACAGGGGGCTTCGGAAAACTGTTTTTT.